One and the same sample provided the 9 T cell receptor beta chains below, sequenced in a study of T-cell reconstitution after alpha-beta-depleted transplantation in children. Findings of the study overall: Most T-cell counts and diversity one year after the transplant came from T cells that were newly produced.

The antigens for these receptors are not known. Preparation of the TCRbeta library involved a method that used unique molecular identifiers. One entry per CDR3 protein results from TCRdb running MiXCR on the PCR reads. Of hundreds of thousands of distinct CDR3 sequences in the sample, over 7% were seen once. The sequenced sample was peripheral blood, obtained 360 days after TCRalphabeta/CD19-depleted stem cell transplant. All receptors come from a female patient aged 2-9 years who had a stem cell transplant for Fanconi anemia, so the T cells may come from the graft donor.

This clonotype was picked up many times. The chain couples TRBV6-5 to TRBJ2-3; possibly TRBD1 or TRBD2 for D (6 bases each). Germline V gene sequence: CDR1 MNHEY, CDR2 SVGAGI. CDR3 length: 14 amino acids. V was clipped by 3 bases and J by 4 bases, with 11 bases between them. Written as DNA, the CDR3 is TGTGCCAGCAGTTATGGGGGGCGACCAGATACGCAGTATTTT. It specifies CASSYGGRPDTQYF.

This clonotype was seen only a few times. The CDR3 coding sequence is TGTGCCAGCTCACCACTAGCGGGGGCCCTCTCAAACATTCAGTACTTC. Translated, it gives CASSPLAGALSNIQYF. The chain links TRBV18 to TRBJ2-4, with 9 bases that match TRBD2. This CDR3 comprises 16 residues. Germline lookup yields CDR1 KGHSH and CDR2 LQKENI. V shed 1 base and J 6 bases; nucleotides not matched to a gene: 7.

This clonotype was detected only a few times. The CDR3 sequence is CASRDRVGGMDEQFF. The CDR3 DNA reads TGTGCCAGCAGAGACAGGGTGGGTGGTATGGATGAGCAGTTCTTC. The rearrangement joins TRBV3-1 to TRBJ2-1, with 7 bases identical to TRBD1. This CDR3 region has 15 residues. Germline-derived CDR1 and CDR2 are LGHDT and YNNKEL (reference sequence). J gave up 8 bases and V 6 bases, and 13 bases lay outside the gene matches.

This chain connects TRBV7-8 to TRBJ2-7, with D maybe TRBD1 (5 bases). V was shortened by 0 bases and J by 2 bases, with 20 bases between the two germline ends. CDR3 length: 18 residues. CDR1 and CDR2 (germline): SGHVS, FQNEAQ. In nucleotides, the CDR3 is TGTGCCAGCAGCTTAGCGCTACAGGCTCGAGCCCCCACCTACGAGCAGTACTTC. Translating gives CASSLALQARAPTYEQYF.

Many counts were recorded for this clonotype. This may come from a read error, since a much larger clone is one base off. The chain employs TRBV29-1 and TRBJ2-7; 7 bases fit TRBD2. Trimming took 2 bases from V and 6 from J; bases not matched to a gene: 1. Germline values: CDR1 SQVTM, CDR2 ANQGSEA. The CDR3 consists of 11 residues. The CDR3 spells CSVEWGGEQYF. CDR3 DNA sequence: TGCAGCGTTGAATGGGGGGGCGAGCAGTACTTC.

The rearrangement uses TRBV6-5 and TRBJ2-7; 7 positions match TRBD2. J gave up 3 bases and V 3 bases, and 11 bases lay outside the gene matches. This CDR3 is built from 16 residues. Germline V lookup: CDR1 MNHEY, CDR2 SVGAGI. This chain's CDR3 is CASSYFRQRDGYEQYF. The CDR3 DNA sequence: TGTGCCAGCAGTTATTTCCGCCAGCGGGACGGCTACGAGCAGTACTTC.

The chain employs TRBV4-3 and TRBJ2-2, with D perhaps matching TRBD2 (7 bases). V lost 0 bases and J lost 3, with 17 bases in between. CDR3 length: 18 amino acids. The V gene's germline CDR1 is LGHNA and CDR2 YSLEER. DNA for the CDR3: TGCGCCAGCAGCCAAGACCCCGGGGGGACAATCCACACCGGGGAGCTGTTTTTT. Amino acid sequence: CASSQDPGGTIHTGELFF.

This clonotype was seen a handful of times. The chain joins TRBV20-1 to TRBJ1-6, with 8 positions matching TRBD1. Germline V gene data show CDR1 as DFQATT and CDR2 as SNEGSKA (reference sequence). Losses at the gene ends were 3 bases for V and 1 base for J; bases not matched to a gene: 8. This CDR3 comprises 17 residues. In DNA form, the CDR3 reads TGCAGTGCTAGTTTCCAGGGGGCCGGGTCCTATAATTCACCCCTCCACTTT. This codes for CSASFQGAGSYNSPLHF.

This clonotype was picked up many times. The V and J genes are TRBV10-3 and TRBJ2-2, with 10 bases that match TRBD1. Germline V gives CDR1 ENHRY, CDR2 SYGVKD. V was pared by 8 bases and J by 1 base, with 10 bases of the junction left unmatched. This CDR3 spans 17 amino acids. The CDR3 reads CAIGPGQGSKNTGELFF. The DNA of the CDR3 is TGTGCCATCGGCCCGGGACAGGGGTCCAAGAACACCGGGGAGCTGTTTTTT.